This TCR beta chain was sequenced for a study of blood T cell repertoires in COVID-19. The wider study: PBMCs, B-cell-depleted T cells, or T cells were the source of the cDNA or gDNA that made up the material.

J was trimmed by 7 bases and V by 6 bases; bases with no gene match: 3. Germline CDR1 reads SQVTM; CDR2 reads ANQGSEA. This CDR3 region has 12 residues. The authors' processing: Amplification of reference gene primers was used by the study to estimate nucleated cell counts. Data came from immunoSEQ multiplex PCR; TCRdb stores just in-frame clones and leaves some out. The DNA gave D and trimming, while V, J and clone size come from that table. This sample has about 220,000 clones, with more than 70% found just once. This TCR came from a human donor in a cohort sampled during active COVID-19. The specimen sequenced was peripheral blood. The chain joins TRBV29-1 to TRBJ1-5, with 10 bases fitting TRBD1. CDR3 protein: CSVGDRGQPQHF. The DNA for the CDR3 is TGCAGCGTCGGGGACAGGGGCCAGCCCCAGCATTTT.